The 8 T cell receptor beta chains given below trace back to one sample, sequenced in a study of CD8 T cells in Susac syndrome. With random hexamers, reverse transcription was performed on roughly 0.5 to 1 ug of RNA. MiXCR, applied by TCRdb to the immunoSEQ multiplex PCR reads, yields one record per CDR3 protein. Of under 200,000 distinct CDR3 sequences in the sample, 85% to 95% were seen once. Sequenced input: CD4+ T cells from PBMCs. Receptors originate from a human donor in good health.

This rearrangement joins TRBV28 to TRBJ2-4; the match to TRBD1 covers 10 bases. Germline V lookup: CDR1 MDHEN, CDR2 SYDVKM. Trimming removed 8 bases from V and 8 bases from J; junction bases left unmatched: 9. The CDR3 is 14 residues long. CDR3 region: CASQSGQGSDIQYF. DNA for the CDR3: TGTGCCAGCCAATCGGGACAGGGGTCCGACATTCAGTACTTC.

The chain employs TRBV5-1 and TRBJ1-2, with 10 nucleotides matching TRBD1. The CDR3 has 15 residues. After removal of 4 bases from V and 7 bases from J, the junction contained 10 bases not matched to a gene. The germline CDR1 and CDR2 sequences are SGHRS and YFSETQ. The CDR3 is CASSQTGGARSGYTF. The CDR3 coding sequence is TGCGCCAGCAGCCAGACAGGGGGCGCAAGATCTGGCTACACCTTC.

The rearrangement joins TRBV20-1 to TRBJ2-7, with 11 bases identical to TRBD2. This CDR3 region has 13 residues. Germline lookup yields CDR1 DFQATT and CDR2 SNEGSKA (reference sequence). V lost 6 bases to trimming and J lost 6 bases; unmatched junction nucleotides: 7. The CDR3 is CSALGLAGGEQYV. Here the CDR3 DNA reads TGCAGTGCACTCGGACTAGCGGGCGGCGAGCAGTACGTC.

The rearrangement uses TRBV24-1 and TRBJ2-1; 8 nucleotides line up with TRBD1. The V gene's germline CDR1 is KGHDR and CDR2 SFDVKD. The CDR3 length is 15 residues. The J segment lost 4 bases and the V segment lost 3 bases, leaving 4 bases of the junction unmatched. The CDR3 region has the DNA TGTGCCACCAGTGATCCGGGACAGGCTTACAATGAGCAGTTCTTC. Encoded protein: CATSDPGQAYNEQFF.

This clonotype was seen only once. The rearrangement joins TRBV3-1 to TRBJ2-2, with a tentative D call TRBD2 (7 bases). This CDR3 has 16 residues. The germline V gene encodes CDR1 LGHDT and CDR2 YNNKEL (reference sequence). Trimming pared 1 base from V and 2 bases from J, leaving 11 bases between. CDR3 in DNA: TGTGCCAGCAGCCAAGTGGCGGGGGCTAACACCGGGGAGCTGTTTTTT. Protein product: CASSQVAGANTGELFF.

This chain uses TRBV5-6 with TRBJ2-1; 12 nucleotides match TRBD2. The germline CDR1 and CDR2 sequences are SGHDT and YYEEEE. This CDR3 spans 14 amino acids. The V gene end was trimmed by 3 bases and the J gene end by 9 bases; junction bases not matched to a gene: 4. For the CDR3, the DNA is TGTGCCAGCAGCTCGACTAGCGGGAGTGGTGAGCAGTTCTTC. Translated: CASSSTSGSGEQFF.

The V and J genes are TRBV5-1 and TRBJ2-3; TRBD2 agrees at 12 bases. Germline V lookup: CDR1 SGHRS, CDR2 YFSETQ. The CDR3 has 16 residues. Trimming cost V 3 bases and J 5 bases; bases outside gene matches: 7. Written as DNA, the CDR3 is TGCGCCAGCAGCTCGTCTAGCGGGGGGGCCTTAGATACGCAGTATTTT. Protein: CASSSSSGGALDTQYF.

The CDR3 DNA reads as TGTGCCAGCAGCCAAGTCAGGGGCGGAGCCCAGCATTTT. It yields the protein CASSQVRGGAQHF. The chain is built from TRBV4-2 and TRBJ1-5, with TRBD1 as a possible D gene (6 bases). The CDR3 is 13 amino acids. Trimming stripped 1 base from V and 11 bases from J, with 12 bases between. Germline V CDR1 and CDR2: LGHNA, YNFKEQ.